What follows are 8 T cell receptor beta chains derived from one specimen sequenced in a study of cytomegalovirus exposure and HLA in healthy donors. The PCR was carried out with 60 Vbeta primers and 13 Jbeta primers. The method was immunoSEQ multiplex PCR; TCRdb's version includes in-frame clones alone and lacks a portion of them. The sample holds 100,000 to 150,000 clones; roughly 80% are singletons and the top ten take more than 7%. Input material: PBMCs. Source of these receptors: a female donor in good health and CMV-seropositive.

The V call is TRBV2, the J call TRBJ1-1; D is perhaps TRBD1 (6 bases). V lost 7 bases to trimming and J lost 1 base, with 10 bases between them. Germline lookup yields CDR1 SNHLY and CDR2 FYNNEI. The CDR3 is made up of 13 amino acids. The CDR3 nucleotides read TGTGCCAGCATGCCAGGGGAGAACACTGAAGCTTTCTTT. It encodes CASMPGENTEAFF.

The gene calls are TRBV29-1 and TRBJ1-2, with D maybe TRBD1 (5 bases). The CDR3 is 13 amino acids. Trimming stripped 5 bases from V and 0 bases from J, with 10 bases between. CDR1 and CDR2 (germline): SQVTM, ANQGSEA. CDR3: CSVTTATNYGYTF. The DNA for the CDR3 is TGCAGCGTTACGACAGCCACTAACTATGGCTACACCTTC.

This chain joins TRBV6-5 and TRBJ1-1; D not certain. Germline assignment: CDR1 MNHEY and CDR2 SVGAGI. This CDR3 comprises 13 residues. V lost 6 bases to trimming and J lost 0 bases, with 8 bases between them. CDR3 in DNA: TGTGCCAGCAGCCCCTTCCTGAACACTGAAGCTTTCTTT. The encoded protein is CASSPFLNTEAFF.

The J gene is TRBJ1-5, the V gene TRBV2, with a tentative D call TRBD1 (5 bases). The CDR3 consists of 14 residues. Germline lookup yields CDR1 SNHLY and CDR2 FYNNEI. Deletions cut 5 bases from V and 3 bases from J, with 11 bases between. The CDR3 region has the DNA TGTGCCAGCAGTTCGCAGGGCCTCAATCAGCCCCAGCATTTT. The encoded protein is CASSSQGLNQPQHF.

The chain couples TRBV18 to TRBJ2-1; TRBD2 matches at 10 bases. Germline values: CDR1 KGHSH, CDR2 LQKENI. The CDR3 runs to 16 residues. With 4 bases clipped from V and 6 bases from J, the junction kept 9 bases outside the gene matches. CDR3 in amino acids: CASSQRAERGGNEQFF. The CDR3 region has the DNA TGTGCCAGCTCACAGCGGGCCGAGCGGGGGGGCAATGAGCAGTTCTTC.

The V call is TRBV5-6, the J call TRBJ2-3; 11 nucleotides align to TRBD2. In germline, CDR1 is SGHDT, CDR2 YYEEEE. This CDR3 has 17 residues. V lost 0 bases and J lost 5; bases outside the gene matches: 8. CDR3 nucleotide sequence: TGTGCCAGCAGCTTGGTAACGGGACTAGCGGTTGAAGATACGCAGTATTTT. It encodes CASSLVTGLAVEDTQYF. The complete variable domain, with remaining parts taken from reference TRBV5-6 and TRBJ2-3, reads DAGVTQSPTHLIKTRGQQVTLRCSPKSGHDTVSWYQQALGQGPQFIFQYYEEEERQRGNFPDRFSGHQFPNYSSELNVNALLLGDSALYLCASSLVTGLAVEDTQYFGPGTRLTVL.

Comment on this clone: With a far larger clone one base away, a read error is the likely cause. Other DNA sequences of this sample code for an identical CDR3. J is TRBJ1-1 and V is TRBV6-5, with 7 bases identical to TRBD1. CDR1 and CDR2 (germline): MNHEY, SVGAGI. This CDR3 has 12 residues. The CDR3 DNA reads as TGTGCAAGCAGCATACGGGGACAGGAAGCTTTCTTT. Translated, it gives CASSIRGQEAFF.

This chain connects TRBV27 to TRBJ1-5; weak D call: TRBD1 (5 bases). The V gene's germline CDR1 is MNHEY and CDR2 SMNVEV (reference sequence). The CDR3 sequence is 16 residues long. V lost 5 bases to trimming and J lost 3 bases, with 17 bases between them. CDR3 sequence reads: CASSPSTGVFNQPQHF. The DNA for the CDR3 is TGTGCCAGCAGTCCCAGCACGGGGGTCTTCAATCAGCCCCAGCATTTT.